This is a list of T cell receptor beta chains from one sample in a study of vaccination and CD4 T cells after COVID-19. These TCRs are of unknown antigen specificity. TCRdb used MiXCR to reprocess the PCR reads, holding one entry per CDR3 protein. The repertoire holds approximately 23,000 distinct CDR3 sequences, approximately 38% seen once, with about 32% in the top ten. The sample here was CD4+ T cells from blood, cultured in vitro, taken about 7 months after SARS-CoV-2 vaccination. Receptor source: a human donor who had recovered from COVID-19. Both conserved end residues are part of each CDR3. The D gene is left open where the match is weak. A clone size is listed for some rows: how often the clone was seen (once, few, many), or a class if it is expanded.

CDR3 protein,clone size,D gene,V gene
CSARDHAGGTDTQYF,NA,TRBD2,TRBV20-1
CASSWHQYQETQYF,NA,NA,TRBV6-2/TRBV6-3
CASSLSRGRNSPLHF,few,NA,TRBV11-1
CASSLLGGLHEQFF,NA,NA,TRBV7-3
CASSFGYYNEQFF,few,NA,TRBV7-8
CASVRDSGYGYTF,NA,TRBD1,TRBV12-5
CASVKRTGYNSPLHF,few,TRBD1,TRBV19
CASILYIGAPSGGYTF,NA,NA,TRBV6-1
CASSPLRGWDNSPLHF,few,NA,TRBV28
CSAEGGGDFFTDTQYF,NA,NA,TRBV20-1
CASSLGGGEQFF,NA,NA,TRBV7-6
CASSLTPGTGEFF,few,TRBD1,TRBV11-3
CSASPSLAGRSYEQYF,few,TRBD2,TRBV20-1
CASRPSGTDTQYF,few,NA,TRBV6-2/TRBV6-3
CASSRNRGDEQFF,NA,TRBD1,TRBV11-1
CASSLAMAYAGGSYEQYF,NA,TRBD2,TRBV7-8
CASSLQGDYGYTF,few,TRBD1,TRBV7-8
CASSLGDREYGYTF,few,TRBD1,TRBV5-4
CASSESALSGNTGELFF,NA,NA,TRBV6-1
CSASWTSTDTQYF,few,NA,TRBV20-1
CSASNTGGSEQYF,few,TRBD1,TRBV20-1
CASSQAGNAYEQYF,NA,NA,TRBV7-3
CASSYSTGYTDTQYF,NA,NA,TRBV6-5
CASSLAGETQYF,NA,NA,TRBV7-9
CASSPSGGAYIQYF,NA,TRBD2,TRBV7-9
CAISKQGDQPQHF,NA,TRBD1,TRBV10-3
CASSYPSSGGRVDKQYF,NA,TRBD2,TRBV7-9
CASNRTSWGTYEQYF,NA,TRBD2,TRBV6-6
CASRHTAADTQYF,NA,NA,TRBV11-3
CASSADRTSPLHF,medium-sized,NA,TRBV7-3
CAMSEGTMGTQYF,once,NA,TRBV2
CSAPPGGGYVYGYTF,medium-sized,NA,TRBV20-1
CASSLGPANYGYTF,few,NA,TRBV7-2
CASSSGPSYEQYF,NA,NA,TRBV11-1
CASTKKTGTQYF,NA,NA,TRBV7-9
CASRKGGSNYGYTF,few,NA,TRBV7-2
CSARAPSGRAGNEQYF,NA,TRBD2,TRBV20-1